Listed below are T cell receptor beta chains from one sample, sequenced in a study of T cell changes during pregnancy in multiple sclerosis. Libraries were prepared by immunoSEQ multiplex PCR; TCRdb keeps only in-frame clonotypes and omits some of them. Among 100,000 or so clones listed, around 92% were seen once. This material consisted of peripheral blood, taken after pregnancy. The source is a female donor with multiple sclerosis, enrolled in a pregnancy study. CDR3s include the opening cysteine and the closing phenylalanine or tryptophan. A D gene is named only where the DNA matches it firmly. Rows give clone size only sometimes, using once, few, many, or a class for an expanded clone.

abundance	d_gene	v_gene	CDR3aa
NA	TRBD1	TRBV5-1	CASSLGSGQGGGYTF
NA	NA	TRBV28	CASSLFDREETQYF
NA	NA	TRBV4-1	CASRERGWTEAFF
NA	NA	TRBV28	CATWRGGNTIYF
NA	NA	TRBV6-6	CASIRGGLNTEAFF
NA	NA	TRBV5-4	CASSLVTGSYNEQFF
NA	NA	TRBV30	CAWSVLGGETQYF
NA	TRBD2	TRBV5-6	CASSLGLAGIYNEQFF
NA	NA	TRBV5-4	CASSLAGRNTGELFF
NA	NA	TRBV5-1	CASSHSSGEQFF
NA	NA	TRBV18	CASSPLPDRTMGNTIYF
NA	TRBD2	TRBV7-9	CASSSRTSGKTGELFF
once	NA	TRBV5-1	CASSLEGVSGTEAFF